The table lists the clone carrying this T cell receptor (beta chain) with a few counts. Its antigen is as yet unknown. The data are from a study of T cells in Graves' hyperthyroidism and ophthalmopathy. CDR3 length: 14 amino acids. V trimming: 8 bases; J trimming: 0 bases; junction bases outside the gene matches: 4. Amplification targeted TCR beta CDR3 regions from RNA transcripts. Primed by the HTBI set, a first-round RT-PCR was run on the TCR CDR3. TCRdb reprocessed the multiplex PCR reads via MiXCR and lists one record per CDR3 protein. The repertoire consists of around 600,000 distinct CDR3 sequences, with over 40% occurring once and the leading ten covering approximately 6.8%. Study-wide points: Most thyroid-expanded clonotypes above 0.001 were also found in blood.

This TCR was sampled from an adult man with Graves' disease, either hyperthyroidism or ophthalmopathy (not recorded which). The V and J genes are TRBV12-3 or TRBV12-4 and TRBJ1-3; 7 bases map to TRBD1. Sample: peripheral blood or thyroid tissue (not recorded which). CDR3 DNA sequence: TGTGCCAGCTGCGGGGACAGCTCTGGAAACACCATATATTTT. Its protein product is CASCGDSSGNTIYF.